What follows are 25 T cell receptor beta chains derived from one specimen sequenced in a study of OX40 agonist ivuxolimab in advanced cancers. The library was produced with the immunoSEQ multiplex PCR assay. What TCRdb holds here is the immuneACCESS table cut down to in-frame rearrangements. Part of the clones is not present; checked against another copy, under half of the missing clones reflect an unresolved V gene, and the others are unexplained. Within this sample are over 45,000 clones, with 88% of them counted one time only. The ten largest clones capture roughly 3.4% of the sample. The sample here was CD4+ or CD8+ T cells sorted from blood, taken in a trial of the OX40 agonist ivuxolimab. The origin of the receptors is an adult with an advanced solid tumor such as melanoma, head and neck, liver or kidney cancer.

This chain uses TRBV18 with TRBJ1-1, with a tentative D call TRBD1 (5 bases). Trimming pared 3 bases from V and 0 bases from J, leaving 11 bases between. This CDR3 has 15 residues. CDR1 is KGHSH and CDR2 is LQKENI in the germline V gene. This CDR3 reads CASSPPGRMNTEAFF. CDR3 DNA sequence: TGTGCCAGCTCACCGCCGGGACGCATGAACACTGAAGCTTTCTTT.

The CDR3 is CASNGAEGNQPQHF. In DNA, the CDR3 is TGTGCCAGCAACGGGGCGGAGGGAAATCAGCCCCAGCATTTT. V usage is TRBV7-9 and J usage is TRBJ1-5, with D possibly being TRBD1 (5 bases). The V end was cut by 7 bases, the J end by 4 bases, with 14 bases between. The CDR3 totals 14 residues. Germline values: CDR1 SEHNR, CDR2 FQNEAQ (reference sequence).

The V gene is TRBV5-4, the J gene TRBJ2-1, with 9 bases lining up with TRBD1. This CDR3 contains 15 residues. The V and J ends lost 3 bases and 4 bases, in that order; junction bases with no gene match: 5. Germline-derived CDR1 and CDR2 are SGHNT and YYREEE (reference sequence). The CDR3 reads CASSWAGQGYNEQFF. The CDR3 DNA is TGTGCCAGCAGCTGGGCGGGACAGGGATACAATGAGCAGTTCTTC.

The V gene is TRBV19, the J gene TRBJ2-3, with D perhaps assigned TRBD1 or TRBD2 (5 bases each). This CDR3 has 17 residues. Per the germline V gene, CDR1 is LNHDA and CDR2 is SQIVND (reference sequence). V was pared by 4 bases and J by 2 bases, with 19 bases between. The chain's CDR3 is CASSTPGASLLTDTQYF. The CDR3 DNA is TGTGCCAGTAGTACCCCCGGGGCTAGCCTGCTCACAGATACGCAGTATTTT.

The chain combines TRBV4-1 with TRBJ2-3, with D perhaps being TRBD1 or TRBD2 (5 bases each). CDR3 size: 12 residues. Deletions cut 5 bases from V and 4 bases from J, with 7 bases between. Germline V gene data show CDR1 as MGHRA and CDR2 as YSYEKL. The CDR3 here is CASSRGPDTQYF. Here the CDR3 DNA reads TGCGCCAGCAGCAGGGGACCAGATACGCAGTATTTT.

The J gene is TRBJ1-2, the V gene TRBV28, with D possibly matching TRBD1 (6 bases). Between the trimmed V and J ends, which lost 2 bases and 8 bases, there was a span of 18 bases. The germline V gene encodes CDR1 MDHEN and CDR2 SYDVKM. This CDR3 contains 15 residues. Here the CDR3 DNA reads TGTGCCAGCAGTTTAAGATCGGACAGTTTTCGAGGCTACACCTTC. The encoded protein is CASSLRSDSFRGYTF.

This chain uses TRBV19 with TRBJ2-7; TRBD1 aligns across 8 bases. The CDR3 extends over 15 amino acids. The germline V gene encodes CDR1 LNHDA and CDR2 SQIVND (reference sequence). The J segment lost 3 bases and the V segment lost 5 bases, leaving 9 bases of the junction unmatched. CDR3 DNA: TGTGCCAGTAGTGCTATCGGACAGGGAGGCTACGAGCAGTACTTC. It translates to CASSAIGQGGYEQYF.

The chain recombines TRBV10-3 with TRBJ2-5, with D perhaps matching TRBD1 or TRBD2 (5 bases each). This CDR3 is built from 13 residues. V dropped 0 bases and J dropped 6 bases, with 8 bases sitting between them. Germline V gives CDR1 ENHRY, CDR2 SYGVKD. The CDR3 is CAISESGVKTQYF. CDR3 sequence (DNA): TGTGCCATCAGTGAGTCGGGGGTAAAGACCCAGTACTTC.

The chain has TRBV5-1 and TRBJ1-1, with a tentative D call TRBD1 (5 bases). The V end was cut by 2 bases, the J end by 4 bases, with 18 bases between. Per germline, CDR1 SGHRS and CDR2 YFSETQ. The length of the CDR3 is 16 residues. The CDR3 nucleotides read TGCGCCAGCAGCTTAACAGGCGAGGGGTTTGGCACTGAAGCTTTCTTT. Residues: CASSLTGEGFGTEAFF.

The V gene is TRBV4-3, the J gene TRBJ2-1; TRBD1 matches at 10 bases. Per germline, CDR1 LGHNA and CDR2 YSLEER. This CDR3 has 17 amino acids. V shed 2 bases and J 8 bases; nucleotides not matched to a gene: 12. The CDR3 sequence: CASSQQAPTGGMDEQFF. In DNA, the CDR3 is TGCGCCAGCAGCCAACAAGCCCCGACAGGGGGCATGGATGAGCAGTTCTTC.

The chain combines TRBV5-6 with TRBJ2-1; D might be TRBD2 (6 bases). Trimming took 0 bases from V and 6 from J, leaving 19 bases between them. Germline assignment: CDR1 SGHDT and CDR2 YYEEEE. CDR3 size: 17 residues. CDR3 region: CASSLVGDWEGGNEQFF. CDR3 bases: TGTGCCAGCAGCTTGGTGGGGGACTGGGAAGGTGGCAATGAGCAGTTCTTC. The entire variable domain, with the rest obtained from reference TRBV5-6 and TRBJ2-1, is as follows: DAGVTQSPTHLIKTRGQQVTLRCSPKSGHDTVSWYQQALGQGPQFIFQYYEEEERQRGNFPDRFSGHQFPNYSSELNVNALLLGDSALYLCASSLVGDWEGGNEQFFGPGTRLTVL.

The chain has TRBV19 and TRBJ2-1, with a tentative D call TRBD2 (6 bases). Trimming removed 3 bases from V and 5 bases from J, with 14 bases in between. Germline values: CDR1 LNHDA, CDR2 SQIVND (reference sequence). This CDR3 is built from 15 residues. CDR3 loop: CASSIYGTPNNEQFF. CDR3 DNA sequence: TGTGCCAGTAGTATCTATGGGACTCCTAACAATGAGCAGTTCTTC. Filled out from reference TRBV19 and TRBJ2-1, the complete variable domain reads DGGITQSPKYLFRKEGQNVTLSCEQNLNHDAMYWYRQDPGQGLRLIYYSQIVNDFQKGDIAEGYSVSREKKESFPLTVTSAQKNPTAFYLCASSIYGTPNNEQFFGPGTRLTVL.

The V and J genes are TRBV5-1 and TRBJ1-1; TRBD1 aligns across 12 bases. The junction had 2 bases not matched to a gene; V was cut back by 2 bases and J by 3 bases. Germline V gene lookup returns CDR1 SGHRS and CDR2 YFSETQ. The CDR3 sequence is 15 residues long. CDR3 nucleotides: TGCGCCAGCAGCTTAGGGGACAGGGGGCACACTGAAGCTTTCTTT. It translates to CASSLGDRGHTEAFF.

The chain uses TRBV10-2 and TRBJ2-5, with a tentative D call TRBD2 (6 bases). V was trimmed by 2 bases and J by 9 bases, leaving 7 bases between them. From germline, CDR1 is WSHSY and CDR2 SAAADI. CDR3 length: 11 residues. CDR3 coding DNA: TGCGCCAGCAGTGAGAGGGAGGCCCAGTACTTC. Its protein product is CASSEREAQYF.

The CDR3 nucleotides read TGTGCCAGTAGTATATCCCCCGGGACGGACTACGAGCAGTACTTC. The encoded protein is CASSISPGTDYEQYF. The V gene is TRBV19, the J gene TRBJ2-7; D tentatively reads TRBD1 or TRBD2 (5 bases each). The V gene lost 2 bases and the J gene lost 3 bases, with 14 bases spanning the gap. Per germline, CDR1 LNHDA and CDR2 SQIVND (reference sequence). This CDR3 is 15 amino acids long.

This clone was seen a few times. J is TRBJ1-2 and V is TRBV7-2; tentatively, D is TRBD1 (5 bases). This CDR3 is 12 amino acids long. The germline gives CDR1 SGHTA, CDR2 FQGNSA. V was pared by 5 bases and J by 8 bases, with 12 bases between. CDR3 nucleotides: TGTGCCAGCAGCCCCTACGGGGGAGGCTACACCTTC. This translates into CASSPYGGGYTF.

This chain uses TRBV27 with TRBJ2-1; 11 bases are a match to TRBD2. The germline V gene encodes CDR1 MNHEY and CDR2 SMNVEV (reference sequence). V shed 6 bases and J 6 bases; nucleotides not matched to a gene: 10. The CDR3 length is 16 residues. In DNA form, the CDR3 reads TGTGCCAGCAGCCGAGCCGGGACTAGCGGCTTCAATGAGCAGTTCTTC. It translates to CASSRAGTSGFNEQFF.

The CDR3 DNA reads TGTGCCAGCAGTTTACGCGGGAGGGCCTACGAGCAGTACTTC. This codes for CASSLRGRAYEQYF. V is TRBV28 and J is TRBJ2-5; 9 positions match TRBD2. The J call may be in error: the DNA end matches TRBJ2-7 better. The CDR3 has 14 amino acids. Germline assignment: CDR1 MDHEN and CDR2 SYDVKM.

CDR3 amino acids: CARSGRVGLNTEAFF. The CDR3 DNA reads TGTGCCAGATCAGGGAGGGTAGGTCTGAACACTGAAGCTTTCTTT. V and J are TRBV30 and TRBJ1-1, with D possibly matching TRBD1 (5 bases). Germline CDR1 and CDR2: GTSNPN and SVGIG (reference sequence). The V gene lost 8 bases and the J gene lost 0 bases, with 19 bases spanning the gap. There are 15 residues in the CDR3.

This chain uses TRBV11-2 with TRBJ2-1; TRBD2 matches at 8 bases. Germline V CDR1 and CDR2: SGHAT, FQNNGV. V lost 5 bases to trimming and J lost 7 bases; unmatched junction nucleotides: 7. The CDR3 spans 14 residues. CDR3 DNA sequence: TGTGCCAGCAGCCCGCCGGGACTAGTTAATGAGCAGTTCTTC. It is translated as CASSPPGLVNEQFF.

This rearrangement joins TRBV9 to TRBJ1-1, with D possibly matching TRBD1 (5 bases). This CDR3 region has 14 residues. V dropped 4 bases and J dropped 3 bases, with 13 bases sitting between them. Germline V gene lookup returns CDR1 SGDLS and CDR2 YYNGEE. This CDR3 is CASSTNGGDTEAFF. CDR3 sequence (DNA): TGTGCCAGCAGCACAAATGGGGGGGACACTGAAGCTTTCTTT.

The chain links TRBV7-6 to TRBJ1-2; no definite D call. Germline CDR1 SGHVS, CDR2 FNYEAQ. Trimming shortened V by 1 base and J by 4 bases, and 7 bases separated the two germline ends. CDR3 length equals 13 residues. CDR3 sequence reads: CASSLGAAYGYTF. As DNA, the CDR3 is TGTGCCAGCAGCTTAGGGGCGGCCTATGGCTACACCTTC.

The chain uses TRBV6-6 and TRBJ2-7, with 9 bases aligning to TRBD2. This CDR3 is built from 14 residues. Losses at the gene ends were 3 bases for V and 4 bases for J; bases not matched to a gene: 4. Germline V gives CDR1 MNHNY, CDR2 SVGAGI (reference sequence). The CDR3, as DNA: TGTGCCAGCAGTTATCTAGCGGGGCCTTACGAGCAGTACTTC. This sequence encodes CASSYLAGPYEQYF.

V is TRBV27 and J is TRBJ1-1, with D possibly TRBD1 on 6 matching bases. Germline-derived CDR1 and CDR2 are MNHEY and SMNVEV (reference sequence). The V gene lost 0 bases and the J gene lost 8 bases, with 16 bases spanning the gap. The CDR3 spans 15 residues. The CDR3 nucleotides are TGTGCCAGCAGTTTATCAGGCCAAGGGGGAGTGGAAGCTTTCTTT. Translating gives CASSLSGQGGVEAFF.

The rearrangement uses TRBV7-9 and TRBJ2-1; D is unresolved. V lost 4 bases to trimming and J lost 0 bases, with 7 bases between them. The CDR3 consists of 14 residues. Germline V CDR1 and CDR2: SEHNR, FQNEAQ (reference sequence). The CDR3 sequence is CASSSDSSYNEQFF. The CDR3 region has the DNA TGTGCCAGCAGCTCCGATAGCTCCTACAATGAGCAGTTCTTC.